The rows below give T cell receptor beta chains drawn from one sample of a study of radiation and T cells in renal cell carcinoma. Profiled with immunoSEQ multiplex PCR; TCRdb holds only in-frame clones, not every one. The sample shows about 150,000 clones, 87% of them seen only once. This sample comprised blood, obtained from a patient whose treatment included radiotherapy and nephrectomy. The receptors originated from a woman aged 45 to 65 with renal cell carcinoma. CDR3s include the opening cysteine and the closing phenylalanine or tryptophan. Fields, in order: clone size, V gene, D gene, J gene, CDR3 DNA, CDR3 protein. D genes are given only for firm matches. Clone size, where shown, is once, few, many, or a class for clones that have expanded.

>.|TRBV19|TRBD1|TRBJ1-1
TGTGCCAGTAGCGACAGGGGCCACACTGAAGCTTTCTTT
CASSDRGHTEAFF
>.|TRBV7-2|TRBD2|TRBJ2-1
TGTGCCAGCAGGCAAACTAGCGGGGCCTACAATGAGCAGTTCTTC
CASRQTSGAYNEQFF
>.|TRBV6-1|.|TRBJ2-7
TGTGCCAGCAGCGGGACAACGAAGCAGTACTTC
CASSGTTKQYF
>once|TRBV7-2|.|TRBJ1-5
TGTGCCAGCAGCTTAGAAGCCAATCAGCCCCAGCATTTT
CASSLEANQPQHF
>once|TRBV5-8|TRBD1|TRBJ1-3
TGTGCCAGCAGCTTACAGGGGGCGCCGGGAAACACCATATATTTT
CASSLQGAPGNTIYF
>.|TRBV7-2|.|TRBJ1-2
TGTGCCAGCAGCTGGGGTCTCCGGAATGGCTACACCTTC
CASSWGLRNGYTF
>.|TRBV6-5|.|TRBJ1-2
TGTGCCAGCAGTTACCGGGGCAGGGGATATGGCTACACCTTC
CASSYRGRGYGYTF
>.|TRBV9|.|TRBJ2-3
TGTGCCAGCAGCCTTTACACAGATACGCAGTATTTT
CASSLYTDTQYF
>.|TRBV19|.|TRBJ2-5
TGTGCCAGTAGTATAAGAGGGGCTCGGACCCAGTACTTC
CASSIRGARTQYF
>.|TRBV13|.|TRBJ2-1
TGTGCCAGCAGCTTAGTAGGGGGGCCCCCCAATGAGCAGTTCTTC
CASSLVGGPPNEQFF
>.|TRBV9|.|TRBJ1-1
TGTGCCAGCAGCGCTTTCGGAGCTCCGAACACTGAAGCTTTCTTT
CASSAFGAPNTEAFF
>once|TRBV2|TRBD1|TRBJ1-5
TGTGCCAGCAGTCCGGACAGGTCAGATCAGCCCCAGCATTTT
CASSPDRSDQPQHF
>.|TRBV19|.|TRBJ2-2
TGTGCCAGTAGCTCGAACCCAGGCACCGGGGAGCTGTTTTTT
CASSSNPGTGELFF
>.|TRBV7-2|.|TRBJ2-5
TGTGCCAGCAGCTTGTCGGGGGGCGGAGGAGAGACCCAGTACTTC
CASSLSGGGGETQYF
>few|TRBV25-1|.|TRBJ1-1
TGTGCCAGCAGTGATGAACGGCAGAACACTGAAGCTTTCTTT
CASSDERQNTEAFF
>.|TRBV11-3|.|TRBJ1-1
TGTGCCAGCAGCTCCCGTAGAGAGGGTGAAGCTTTCTTT
CASSSRREGEAFF
>.|TRBV6-5|TRBD1|TRBJ1-6
TGTGCCAGCCGGACAGGGGCAAATTCACCCCTCCACTTT
CASRTGANSPLHF
>.|TRBV30|.|TRBJ1-4
TGTGCCTGGAGTGTCGGGACGGCCGATGAAAAACTGTTTTTT
CAWSVGTADEKLFF
>.|TRBV5-4|TRBD1|TRBJ1-1
TGTGCCAGCAGCTTGACTGGGACAGGGAACACTGAAGCTTTCTTT
CASSLTGTGNTEAFF
>.|TRBV6-1|.|TRBJ2-7
TGTGCCAGCAGTCATGAGGATGGGGGCTACGAGCAGTACTTC
CASSHEDGGYEQYF
>.|TRBV11-2|TRBD2|TRBJ2-5
TGTGCCAGCAGCTCCCACGGGGGGGCGGGGGAGACCCAGTACTTC
CASSSHGGAGETQYF
>.|TRBV5-6|TRBD1|TRBJ1-5
TGTGCCAGCAGCTTTGGTTCCTCAGGGGGGGTTCAGCCCCAGCATTTT
CASSFGSSGGVQPQHF
>.|TRBV18|.|TRBJ1-2
TGTGCCAGCTCACCGGAGGACACGAAGAACTATGGCTACACCTTC
CASSPEDTKNYGYTF
>.|TRBV20-1|.|TRBJ2-7
TGCAGTGCTAGATCCGGGCACGAGCAGTACTTC
CSARSGHEQYF
>.|TRBV5-1|.|TRBJ2-5
TGCGCCAGCAGCTTGTCAGGGGTTCTCCAAGAGACCCAGTACTTC
CASSLSGVLQETQYF
>.|TRBV10-2|.|TRBJ1-5
TGCGCCAGCACTGAAGGACGGACCAATCAGCCCCAGCATTTT
CASTEGRTNQPQHF
>.|TRBV30|.|TRBJ1-2
TGTGCCTGGAGTGCGGGTGACTATGGCTACACCTTC
CAWSAGDYGYTF
>few|TRBV29-1|.|TRBJ1-1
TGCCTGGGGAGATGGAACACTGAAGCTTTCTTT
CLGRWNTEAFF
>few|TRBV30|.|TRBJ1-5
TGTGCCTGCAGCAGGGGTTATAGCAATCAGCCCCAGCATTTT
CACSRGYSNQPQHF
>.|TRBV2|.|TRBJ1-5
TGTGCCAGCAGTGAAGAGGCAGGGGTAGACAATCAGCCCCAGCATTTT
CASSEEAGVDNQPQHF
>.|TRBV2|TRBD1|TRBJ2-2
TGTGCCAGCAGACCACCGGGACAGGGAAAAGGCGGGGAGCTGTTTTTT
CASRPPGQGKGGELFF
>.|TRBV30|TRBD1|TRBJ1-3
TGTGCCTGGGGGACAGGGGGGGACGGGAACACCATATATTTT
CAWGTGGDGNTIYF
>.|TRBV10-3|TRBD1|TRBJ1-2
TGTGCCGTGGGACAGGGCTATGGCTACACCTTC
CAVGQGYGYTF
>once|TRBV18|.|TRBJ1-4
TGTGCCAGCTCCTCCCAGGTCGCAACTAATGAAAAACTGTTTTTT
CASSSQVATNEKLFF
>few|TRBV7-6|.|TRBJ2-1
TGTGCCAGCAGCTTAGGTCGCTTCAATGAGCAGTTCTTC
CASSLGRFNEQFF
>.|TRBV7-8|TRBD2|TRBJ2-2
TGTGCCAGCAGCTTAGTTAGTCTAGCGGGGTTACCCACCGGGGAGCTGTTTTTT
CASSLVSLAGLPTGELFF
>.|TRBV6-1|.|TRBJ1-5
TGTGCCAGCAGTGAAGCGAGTTTGTCTCAGCCCCAGCATTTT
CASSEASLSQPQHF
>.|TRBV19|.|TRBJ2-3
TGTGCCAGTAGTATAGTGGGCCATGAAGAAGATACGCAGTATTTT
CASSIVGHEEDTQYF
>.|TRBV18|.|TRBJ2-7
TGTGCCAGCTCAGAAGGACAGTCTATCTACGAGCAGTACTTC
CASSEGQSIYEQYF
>.|TRBV7-2|TRBD1|TRBJ1-5
TGTGCCAGCAGCTTGGACAGGTATCAGCCCCAGCATTTT
CASSLDRYQPQHF
>.|TRBV18|.|TRBJ2-3
TGTGCCAGCTCACCCAGCACAGATACGCAGTATTTT
CASSPSTDTQYF
>.|TRBV25-1|.|TRBJ1-2
TGTGCCAGCAGTGAATGGGGAGGGACTGGCTACACCTTC
CASSEWGGTGYTF
>.|TRBV28|.|TRBJ1-1
TGTGCCAGCAGCCCATCGTCCGCCAGGGCGGCTTTCTTT
CASSPSSARAAFF
>.|TRBV5-5|.|TRBJ1-1
TGTGCCAGCAGCAAGGACACGGACCATGAAGCTTTCTTT
CASSKDTDHEAFF
>.|TRBV19|.|TRBJ1-1
TGTGCCAGTAGTTTCGGACGTGCTAAGGCTGAAGCTTTCTTT
CASSFGRAKAEAFF